The subject of this entry is one TCR beta chain. The V segment lost 4 bases and the J segment 4 bases; nucleotides outside the gene matches: 10. CDR1 and CDR2 from the germline V gene are SGHKS and YYEKEE (reference sequence). The length of the CDR3 is 15 residues. These data belong to a study of human T cells and chemical hapten exposure. The time point was: patch test 1, 2 weeks after DPC sensitization. Treatment meaning: therapeutic diphenylcyclopropenone sensitization with weekly scalp DPC. One entry per CDR3 protein results from TCRdb running MiXCR on the RACE reads. The table has around 120,000 distinct CDR3 sequences, about 12% seen once; the top ten hold 1.2% to 1.5%.

This rearrangement joins TRBV5-5 to TRBJ2-5; 7 bases are shared with TRBD2. This receptor was obtained from a woman aged 50 to 60 with alopecia areata. Some clones in this sample may be carry-over from other donors' samples. The sequencing here drew on whole blood, taken in connection with sensitization to the hapten diphenylcyclopropenone (DPC). CDR3 residues: CASSHPGGASETQYF. In DNA, the CDR3 is TGTGCCAGCAGCCACCCGGGGGGTGCGTCAGAGACCCAGTACTTC.